The source of this T cell receptor (beta chain) is a study of T cell responses to AZD1222 COVID-19 vaccine (dated by TCRdb to the early 2020s). Concerning the study at large: A total of 230 to 250 trial participants underwent TCR sequencing, of whom 200 to 220 received two doses of AZD1222 and some 26 received two doses of the MenACWY control vaccine. Trial participants were enrolled by age into subgroups of 18-55, 56-69 and 70-plus years, and roughly 150, 30 and 60 TCR-sequenced participants, respectively, were included in these subgroups.

Regarding this clone: Its specific antigen is unknown. No per-base quality is available; no much larger clone lies one base away.

The CDR3 regions of human TCRbeta chains were analyzed by immunosequencing. The original pipeline was this. TCRs in the repertoires were matched against a reference library of SARS-CoV-2-specific TCRs that had been generated with the MIRA antigen-specificity platform. Breadth meant the fraction of unique TCRs that were SARS-CoV-2-associated, whereas depth meant the fraction of total T cells that were SARS-CoV-2-associated. Using the MIRA data, each spike-specific TCR was assigned both to the spike region to which the TCR was reactive and to a CD4 or CD8 class. Log10-transformed breadth and depth values were compared by one-way ANOVA with Sidak's multiple comparisons tests. The table was pulled from immuneACCESS by TCRdb, which kept in-frame rearrangements only. Such tables lose some clones; where checked, under half of the loss comes from unresolved V genes, and the rest has no known cause. D and trimming were read from the DNA, whereas the V and J calls and clone size are those reported in that table. This sample is represented by 80,000 or so clones; 90% of them were singletons. The ten largest account for 3.3% of the sample.

General conclusions and limits of the study: After two AZD1222 doses, spike-specific TCR breadth and depth were significantly higher than at day 0 and than in MenACWY recipients. Nearly half of unique spike-specific TCRs reportedly recognized epitopes outside regions mutated in the B.1.351 and B.1.1.7 variants. Conclusions about previously exposed vaccinees are limited, since just five or six AZD1222 recipients were seropositive for SARS-CoV-2 at baseline. The vaccine-associated CD4 TCRs covered the entire spike protein, and the dominant responses fell in regions 160-218 and 743-854. Most participants were white British and females outnumbered males, and the authors suggested that clonal diversity may have been underestimated. No day 14 peak-response samples were available, so repertoires were characterized only after the peak T cell response. The 56-69-year group was small, and its depth increase did not reach significance, likely because of low power.

What this sample's time point label stands for: about 28 days (+/-7) after the second vaccine dose. AZD1222 recipients given second doses at about 4 weeks or at about 12 weeks were pooled, since spike-specific TCR depth and breadth were not found to differ between the two schedules. Vaccinee samples came from UK trials COV001 and COV002, including a single-blind randomized controlled phase 2/3 trial of AZD1222 (ChAdOx1 nCoV-19) in healthy adults. Trial participant PBMC samples were collected at day 0 and day 28 after the second dose for TCRbeta chain sequencing. A distance of 8 bases separates the germline ends of V and J, which lose 1 base and 5 bases respectively. The CDR3 spans 13 residues, from the cysteine through the phenylalanine. The entry retains the CDR3 DNA only, 39 bases that are in frame from base 1.

The material was peripheral blood, obtained 28 days after the second AZD1222 dose. The clonotype originates from an adult who received the AZD1222 COVID-19 vaccine. The chain couples TRBV12-3 or TRBV12-4 to TRBJ1-1; the D gene identity is not certain. CDR3 loop: CASSLDRGTEAFF. The DNA reads TGTGCCAGCAGTTTAGACCGGGGTACTGAAGCTTTCTTT.